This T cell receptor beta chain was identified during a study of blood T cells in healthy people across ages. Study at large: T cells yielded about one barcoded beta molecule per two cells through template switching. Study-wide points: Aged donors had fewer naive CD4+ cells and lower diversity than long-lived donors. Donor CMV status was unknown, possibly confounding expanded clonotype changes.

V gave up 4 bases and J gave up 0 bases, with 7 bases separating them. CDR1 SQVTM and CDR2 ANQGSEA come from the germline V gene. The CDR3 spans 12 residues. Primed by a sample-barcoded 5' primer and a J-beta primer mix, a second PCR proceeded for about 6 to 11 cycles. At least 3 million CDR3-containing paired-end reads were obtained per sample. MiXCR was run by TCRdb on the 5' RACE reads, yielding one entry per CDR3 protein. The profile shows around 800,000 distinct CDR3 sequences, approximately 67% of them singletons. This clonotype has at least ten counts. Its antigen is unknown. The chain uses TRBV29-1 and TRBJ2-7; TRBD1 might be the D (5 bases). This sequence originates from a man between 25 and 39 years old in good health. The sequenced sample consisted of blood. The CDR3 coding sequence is TGCAGCGTTGTACAGGACTCCTACGAGCAGTACTTC. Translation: CSVVQDSYEQYF.